Below, one TCR beta chain is given with its context. This clone was seen only a few times. Its recognized antigen is unknown. It has no much larger one-base neighbor in the sample; base qualities were not kept. The data were obtained in a study of cytomegalovirus exposure and HLA in healthy donors (dated by TCRdb to about 2017). Regarding the complete study: An earlier analysis of several hundred of the donors reported 250 to 300 Gb of sequence data and 117 million unique TCR beta sequences from 150 million to 200 million T cells. Among the approximately 400 genotyped donors, around 81% belonged to the genetic ancestry cluster associated with self-reported Caucasian donors. To study patterns of TCR occurrence, a later analysis re-analyzed previously published TCR beta repertoires from 666 donors and added high-resolution HLA genotyping. The later analysis used no new phenotypic data to find candidate immune exposures, relying instead on TCR beta sequences and their occurrence across donors. Because of strong linkage in the cohort, roughly five DR-DQ haplotypes were treated as single units for association and clustering. In a later genetic analysis, genome-wide SNP genotypes for 398 of the 666 donors were used, and that subset was treated as a discovery cohort. All discovery cohort repertoires had been generated using a single sequencing platform. The study aimed to test whether cataloging public T cell receptors could reveal signatures of past pathogen exposure. Along with the roughly 700-subject first cohort, a separate validation cohort of more than 90 different subjects was used. The number of donors typed differed by locus, with about 629-630 for A, B, C, DRB1 and DQB1, over 500 for DQA1, under 610 for DPA1, and 400 to 490 for DPB1. Across around 400 genotyped donors of the cohort, an average of about 240,000 unique TCR beta nucleotide sequences per donor were sequenced, and roughly 18% of those sequences were non-productive. An earlier analysis of 500 to 650 of the donors applied high-throughput TCR beta sequencing to assess whether each TCR beta V gene segment acted as functional or pseudogenic. HLA typing included class I and class II loci at four-digit resolution. Donor age, sex, ethnicity and CMV serostatus were collected together with the repertoire data. About 300 gigabases of sequencing data and tens of millions of unique TCR sequences made up an early release that covered several hundred HLA-typed donors. To predict cytomegalovirus infection status, the study combined high-throughput TCR immunosequencing, statistical association of individual TCRs with disease status, and machine learning. The study profiled the T cell repertoires of fewer than 850 subjects by immunosequencing and related them to cytomegalovirus serostatus.

The germline V gene encodes CDR1 LGHNT and CDR2 FRNRAP. V is cut by 0 bases and J by 0 bases, and the space between the germline ends is 12 bases. The CDR3, from cysteine to phenylalanine, totals 17 residues. This entry keeps only the CDR3 DNA: 51 bases, framed from base 1. Library creation used the immunoSEQ multiplex PCR assay. The multiplex PCR relied on a mix of 60 forward primers for TCR Vbeta segments and 13 reverse primers for TCR Jbeta segments. The CDR3 region of rearranged TCR beta genes was amplified from genomic DNA with a multiplex PCR assay. The amplified TCR beta libraries were sequenced on the Illumina HiSeq System as 87-base-pair reads. In the original analysis: A later analysis counted about 80 million unique TCR beta chains across the 666 repertoires, and roughly 10 million of these chains were shared by at least two donors. Raw reads were error-corrected and collapsed into unique sequences with a nearest-neighbor algorithm that merged closely related sequences to remove PCR and sequencing errors. To assign V, D and J gene segments, CDR3 sequences were aligned to IMGT reference sequences. Each retained sequence needed at least a six-nucleotide match to both a V gene segment and a J gene segment. Rearrangements were called productive when the CDR3 lacked stop codons and stayed in frame with V and J; all others were non-productive. CDR3 was defined according to IMGT convention as the region running from the second conserved V-encoded cysteine to the conserved J-encoded phenylalanine. In an earlier analysis of approximately 500 of the donors, sequences lacking an unambiguous match to a single V gene segment were excluded. In an earlier analysis of roughly 600 of the donors, a V segment was called functional when productive rearrangements were above 56.7%, and segregating when the standard deviation between donors exceeded 5%. A statistical classification framework was developed to diagnose cytomegalovirus status using the catalog of TCR beta chain sequences. In a later analysis, V and J genes were assigned by comparing TCR nucleotide sequences against IMGT/GENE-DB human TR gene sequences. The TCRdist pipeline was used in a later analysis to assign CDR3 sequences and most-parsimonious VDJ recombination scenarios. In a later analysis, every TCR beta chain was defined by the combination of its CDR3 amino acid sequence and its V-gene family, and reads without a unique V-gene family were dropped. In a later analysis, fewer than 600 highly shared, low-generation-probability nucleotide sequences were removed to address suspected cross-contamination and a sequencing artifact. For each public chain, a later analysis derived a clonal expansion index from normalized ranks of inferred template counts within each repertoire. In a later analysis, generation probabilities were computed using a VDJ recombination model fitted to out-of-frame rearrangements, and the results were checked against IGoR. A later analysis scored TCR-TCR, TCR-HLA and TCR-CMV co-occurrence with hypergeometric tests, applying a repertoire-size bias correction to TCR pairs. A later analysis estimated false discovery rates by permuting HLA or CMV assignments 20 times. A later analysis grouped co-occurring TCRs with DBSCAN, adding TCRdist sequence similarity when clustering within HLA-allele-positive subsets. Co-occurrence clustering excluded repertoires with fewer than 30,000 or more than 120,000 public chains, plus five with anomalous nucleotide sharing. TCRdb retrieved this table from immuneACCESS and kept in-frame rearrangements only. Not all clones are present; in checked studies, unresolved V genes account for under half, and no reason is known for the remainder. Clone size and the V and J calls come from that table; the DNA yielded D and trimming. Counted in this sample were some 120,000 clones; about 59% of them appeared once. Clones ranked in the top ten supply 8.5% to 9.5% of the sample.

In total, approximately 700 healthy bone marrow donors made up the cohort. Cohort members were all nominally healthy when sampled, although unrecorded immune exposures were likely present. The donor was CMV seropositive and was included in the group of some 290 seropositive cohort members. A peripheral blood sample was provided by each donor, and peripheral blood mononuclear cells were used for TCR beta sequencing. The Qiagen DNeasy Blood Extraction Kit was used to extract genomic DNA from the blood cell samples. Summary of the overall study and its limitations: Presence/absence analyses assumed roughly uniform sequencing depth across donors, an assumption that may not hold. Roughly 15 rarely observed V segments, including chromosome 9 orphons, were excluded from the earlier analysis of some 590 of the donors because counts were too low. CMV serostatus was the only immune exposure information available for the cohort. A later analysis found that TCR association rates varied across HLA loci, with DRB1 alleles showing the most associated TCRs and HLA-C alleles the fewest. HLA typing was unavailable for some donors at each locus, so association tests used only the typed subset. Most TCR sequences were observed very rarely across donors, whereas some public TCRs were present in many individuals. The authors suggested that the approach could potentially be generalized to other disease states and immunological phenotypes. A later analysis found that most CMV-associated TCR beta chains appeared HLA-restricted, with HLA associations seemingly driven largely by CMV exposure. The study listed 164 TCR beta chains as associated with cytomegalovirus. The sequencing pipeline was judged likely to have produced a cluster of highly shared sequence variants as a technical artifact. According to a later genetic analysis, donors in an Asian-associated ancestry cluster had fewer N-insertions in productive TCRs than the roughly 670-donor mean. Correlated functional status among segregating V segments might reflect linkage disequilibrium, but an unknown experimental factor could not be ruled out. An earlier analysis of some 590 of the donors showed that most TCR beta V segments appeared in productive rearrangements either about 87% or about 30% of the time, which broadly matched IMGT annotations. A later analysis associated 15,000 to 20,000 TCR beta sequences with specific HLA alleles at a false discovery rate of 0.05. The 87-base-pair reads could not distinguish some IMGT-functional V segments, including TRBV6-2 and TRBV6-3, so those segments were excluded. Several of the top co-occurrence clusters appeared to be linked to parvovirus B19, influenza, CMV and Epstein-Barr virus, according to a later analysis. In vitro tests confirmed that a few of the cytomegalovirus-associated TCR beta chains recognize cytomegalovirus antigens. A later analysis found that HLA-associated TCR beta chains were more clonally expanded and had lower generation probabilities than equally common non-associated chains. This cohort had only TCR beta chains sequenced, and the lack of alpha or paired-chain data limited which features could be detected. A further reported finding was that TCR beta sequences accurately predicted the HLA-A and HLA-B alleles for most subjects in the first cohort. When HLA alleles, especially DR and DQ, strongly co-occurred, attributing TCR associations to individual alleles was difficult. V-gene and J-gene trimming of TCR beta chains was associated with a missense DCLRE1C variant in a later genetic analysis, and the association was replicated in an independent cohort. The classifier was reported to diagnose cytomegalovirus status with high specificity and sensitivity in both the original cohort and the validation cohort.

The sequence was obtained from a middle-aged woman in good health and CMV-seropositive. In this chain, TRBV12-5 is recombined with TRBJ1-5; no D gene call is confident. Input material: PBMCs. The nucleotides are TGTGCTAGTGGTTTGGTACTTCGAGAAGATAGCAATCAGCCCCAGCATTTT. It codes for CASGLVLREDSNQPQHF.